These 24 T cell receptor beta chains share one sample of origin, sequenced in a study of cytomegalovirus exposure and HLA in healthy donors. Measured with immunoSEQ multiplex PCR; TCRdb has only the in-frame clones, and not every one. This sample has hundreds of thousands of clones, with 75% to 90% found just once. Sequencing was performed on PBMCs. The receptor source for this set is a young woman in good health and CMV-seronegative.

V usage is TRBV19 and J usage is TRBJ1-1, with 8 bases lining up with TRBD1. The CDR3 is 16 amino acids. In germline, CDR1 is LNHDA, CDR2 SQIVND (reference sequence). J lost 1 base, V lost 4 bases, and 8 bases had no gene match. The CDR3 region is CASSRPGGASNTEAFF. CDR3 nucleotide sequence: TGTGCCAGTAGTAGACCAGGGGGCGCGTCGAACACTGAAGCTTTCTTT.

The chain couples TRBV5-1 to TRBJ2-2; D gene unclear. CDR1 is SGHRS, CDR2 YFSETQ, per germline. The length of the CDR3 is 15 residues. Trimming stripped 0 bases from V and 2 bases from J, with 8 bases between. CDR3 sequence reads: CASSLDGGNTGELFF. CDR3 nucleotides: TGCGCCAGCAGCTTGGATGGCGGCAACACCGGGGAGCTGTTTTTT.

CDR3 protein: CASSASGSIFHEQFF. In nucleotides, the CDR3 is TGTGCCAGCAGCGCTAGCGGGAGTATTTTCCATGAGCAGTTCTTC. The chain links TRBV9 to TRBJ2-1; 10 bases map to TRBD2. With V trimmed by 3 bases and J by 8 bases, 8 bases remained unmatched. Germline CDR1 reads SGDLS; CDR2 reads YYNGEE. The CDR3 is 15 amino acids.

This clone was detected only a few times. Distinct nucleotide sequences in the sample also encode this CDR3. The J gene is TRBJ1-2, the V gene TRBV7-9; 9 bases line up with TRBD1. Germline assignment: CDR1 SEHNR and CDR2 FQNEAQ (reference sequence). Unmatched junction bases numbered 8, after V lost 5 bases and J lost 7 bases. CDR3 length: 14 amino acids. CDR3 loop: CASSPPGTGLGYTF. CDR3 bases: TGTGCCAGCAGCCCACCCGGGACAGGGCTTGGCTACACCTTC.

The V and J genes are TRBV19 and TRBJ2-7; D gene uncertain. Germline CDR1 LNHDA, CDR2 SQIVND (reference sequence). This CDR3 comprises 15 residues. V lost 6 bases and J lost 2, with 17 bases in between. DNA for the CDR3: TGTGCCAGTAGCCAAATCCCGTTTGCTACCTACGAGCAGTACTTC. Amino acid sequence: CASSQIPFATYEQYF.

This sequence joins TRBV4-1 and TRBJ1-5; D unresolved. The CDR3 contains 15 residues. The germline V and J ends were trimmed by 2 bases and 4 bases, with 12 bases remaining between them. CDR1 and CDR2 from the germline V gene are MGHRA and YSYEKL. The CDR3 nucleotides read TGCGCCAGCAGCCAAATCCCGGGTAGGAATCAGCCCCAGCATTTT. It codes for CASSQIPGRNQPQHF.

J is TRBJ2-2 and V is TRBV6-5; the D is unclear. V was pared by 3 bases and J by 4 bases, with 9 bases between. The length of the CDR3 is 14 residues. Germline V gene lookup returns CDR1 MNHEY and CDR2 SVGAGI. The CDR3 bases are TGTGCCAGCAGTTATTCGAGAGGCACCGGGGAGCTGTTTTTT. Amino acids: CASSYSRGTGELFF.

The J gene is TRBJ2-5, the V gene TRBV5-1; weak D call: TRBD1 (6 bases). The CDR3 totals 15 residues. V lost 0 bases and J 1 base, leaving 10 bases between the germline ends. The germline gives CDR1 SGHRS, CDR2 YFSETQ. CDR3 loop: CASSLATGTQETQYF. CDR3 nucleotides: TGCGCCAGCAGCTTGGCCACAGGGACCCAAGAGACCCAGTACTTC.

The chain joins TRBV15 to TRBJ1-4, with a weak D call TRBD1 (5 bases). The CDR3 extends over 14 amino acids. Germline-derived CDR1 and CDR2 are LNHNV and YYDKDF (reference sequence). The V and J ends lost 3 bases and 5 bases respectively, with 10 bases between them. Written as DNA, the CDR3 is TGTGCCACCAGCAGTGGCAGGGAGAATGAAAAACTGTTTTTT. Amino acid sequence: CATSSGRENEKLFF.

This chain connects TRBV5-8 to TRBJ1-4; D unclear. Trimming took 5 bases from V and 0 from J, leaving 8 bases between them. Germline CDR1 reads SGHTS; CDR2 reads YDEGEE. CDR3 length: 14 residues. The DNA of the CDR3 is TGTGCCAGCAGGATCAGAGCAACTAATGAAAAACTGTTTTTT. This translates into CASRIRATNEKLFF.

This clone was observed once. V and J are TRBV6-6 and TRBJ1-1; D gene ambiguous. CDR3 length: 12 amino acids. Germline V gene data show CDR1 as MNHNY and CDR2 as SVGAGI (reference sequence). V lost 0 bases and J 11 bases, leaving 10 bases between the germline ends. The CDR3 here is CASSYSRDGAFF. In DNA form, the CDR3 reads TGTGCCAGCAGTTACTCGAGGGATGGCGCTTTCTTT.

The count of this clone is one. V is TRBV28 and J is TRBJ1-1, with D perhaps matching TRBD1 (6 bases). The CDR3 is made up of 16 amino acids. From germline, CDR1 is MDHEN and CDR2 SYDVKM. Deletions cut 4 bases from V and 3 bases from J, with 18 bases between. The CDR3 DNA reads as TGTGCCAGCAGTTCTCCCCGACAGGCCCCAGACACTGAAGCTTTCTTT. Translation: CASSSPRQAPDTEAFF.

By share, this clone counts as medium-sized (0.01 to 0.1%). The rearrangement joins TRBV27 to TRBJ2-7; a weak D match, TRBD2 (5 bases). Trimming took off 4 bases at V and 6 bases at J, with 13 bases between the two ends. Germline CDR1 is MNHEY and CDR2 is SMNVEV (reference sequence). The CDR3 is 13 residues long. Here the CDR3 reads CASSWTEAREQYF. Written as DNA, the CDR3 is TGTGCCAGCAGTTGGACGGAGGCCCGCGAGCAGTACTTC.

CDR3 sequence (DNA): TGTGCCAGCAGCTTAGAGCGGGAGGGCTCCTACGAGCAGTACTTC. Encoded protein: CASSLEREGSYEQYF. The rearrangement joins TRBV7-6 to TRBJ2-7, with TRBD2 identical over 10 bases. V lost 1 base, J lost 0 bases, and 0 bases stayed unmatched. CDR1 and CDR2 from the germline V gene are SGHVS and FNYEAQ. The CDR3 contains 15 residues.

The rearrangement links TRBV5-6 to TRBJ2-1, with TRBD2 identical over 11 bases. CDR3 length: 17 residues. The germline V gene encodes CDR1 SGHDT and CDR2 YYEEEE. V shed 1 base, J shed 4 bases, and the junction held 7 bases outside the gene matches. The CDR3 sequence: CASSLMTSGALYNEQFF. DNA for the CDR3: TGTGCCAGCAGCTTGATGACTAGCGGGGCGCTATACAATGAGCAGTTCTTC.

Details on this clone: The germline gene is not matched at one end of the junction; a read error may be the cause. The chain employs TRBV20-1 and TRBJ1-2; tentative D call: TRBD1 (5 bases). Germline V gives CDR1 DFQATT, CDR2 SNEGSKA (reference sequence). CDR3 length: 11 amino acids. CDR3 amino acids: CSARDHQGFYF. The CDR3 nucleotides read TGCAGTGCTAGAGATCATCAGGGCTTTTACTTC.

A few counts support this clone. The V and J genes are TRBV30 and TRBJ1-1; TRBD1 matches 9 bases. The CDR3 covers 14 residues. The J segment lost 1 base and the V segment lost 5 bases, leaving 5 bases of the junction unmatched. Looked up from germline, CDR1 is GTSNPN and CDR2 is SVGIG (reference sequence). Here the CDR3 reads CAWVDRGWNTEAFF. The CDR3 region has the DNA TGTGCCTGGGTGGACAGGGGATGGAACACTGAAGCTTTCTTT.

The rearrangement uses TRBV27 and TRBJ2-3; 14 nucleotides line up with TRBD2. There are 17 residues in the CDR3. V shed 5 bases and J 3 bases; nucleotides not matched to a gene: 7. Germline V gene lookup returns CDR1 MNHEY and CDR2 SMNVEV (reference sequence). As DNA, the CDR3 is TGTGCCAGCAGTCTCATGACTAGCGGGGGGGCGACAGATACGCAGTATTTT. Its translation is CASSLMTSGGATDTQYF.

The V call is TRBV28, the J call TRBJ1-4; D might be TRBD1 (6 bases). From germline, CDR1 is MDHEN and CDR2 SYDVKM. The CDR3 consists of 13 residues. The germline V and J ends were trimmed by 5 bases and 8 bases, with 12 bases remaining between them. CDR3 sequence (DNA): TGTGCCAGCAGTGGCGGGACACCCGAAAAACTGTTTTTT. Amino acid sequence: CASSGGTPEKLFF.

V gene TRBV6-5 combines with J gene TRBJ1-1; 8 bases line up with TRBD1. The CDR3 length is 13 residues. CDR1 is MNHEY, CDR2 SVGAGI, per germline. With V trimmed by 6 bases and J by 1 base, 1 base remained unmatched. The CDR3 spells CASRGTGNTEAFF. The CDR3 bases are TGTGCCAGCAGGGGGACAGGGAACACTGAAGCTTTCTTT.

The CDR3 DNA reads as TGCGCCAGCAGTGAGTACGGGGGTTCCTATGGCTACACCTTC. Its translation is CASSEYGGSYGYTF. V usage is TRBV10-2 and J usage is TRBJ1-2; D may be TRBD1 (5 bases). The V gene lost 1 base and the J gene lost 4 bases, with 10 bases spanning the gap. Germline-derived CDR1 and CDR2 are WSHSY and SAAADI. The CDR3 covers 14 residues.

The V call is TRBV7-9, the J call TRBJ1-2; D may be TRBD1 (6 bases). This CDR3 comprises 13 residues. The germline V gene has CDR1 SEHNR and CDR2 FQNEAQ (reference sequence). Trimming stripped 5 bases from V and 5 bases from J, with 12 bases between. CDR3 sequence (DNA): TGTGCCAGCAGCGCCTGGACAGATTATGGCTACACCTTC. Its translation is CASSAWTDYGYTF.

The CDR3: CASSLSLAYEQYF. DNA of the CDR3: TGTGCCAGCAGTTTAAGTCTGGCCTACGAGCAGTACTTC. V usage is TRBV27 and J usage is TRBJ2-7, with unresolved D. V lost 2 bases, J lost 2 bases, and 7 bases lay in between. This CDR3 comprises 13 residues. Per the germline V gene, CDR1 is MNHEY and CDR2 is SMNVEV (reference sequence).

The V and J genes are TRBV6-5 and TRBJ1-1, with 9 bases that match TRBD1. This CDR3 comprises 16 residues. The germline gives CDR1 MNHEY, CDR2 SVGAGI. V lost 4 bases, J lost 1 base, and 7 bases stayed unmatched. This CDR3 reads CASSSFWDRENTEAFF. CDR3 DNA: TGTGCCAGCAGTTCGTTTTGGGACAGGGAGAACACTGAAGCTTTCTTT.